These 9 T cell receptor beta chains were sequenced from one sample in a study of cytomegalovirus exposure and HLA in healthy donors. Primers included in the PCR were 60 Vbeta and 13 Jbeta primers. TCRdb keeps only in-frame clones here, not all; method: immunoSEQ multiplex PCR. The repertoire has about 130,000 clones, around three quarters of them found once; the top ten carry around 4.8%. Sequencing was carried out using PBMCs. The source is a man aged 25 to 40 in good health.

V is TRBV11-3 and J is TRBJ2-7; TRBD1 agrees at 9 bases. The CDR3 consists of 14 residues. J was trimmed by 3 bases and V by 4 bases; bases with no gene match: 4. Germline CDR1 reads SGHNT; CDR2 reads YENEEA. DNA of the CDR3: TGTGCCAGCAGCTCTGACAGGGGGAACTACGAGCAGTACTTC. As protein: CASSSDRGNYEQYF. Full variable domain (remainder filled in from reference TRBV11-3 and TRBJ2-7): EAGVVQSPRYKIIEKKQPVAFWCNPISGHNTLYWYLQNLGQGPELLIRYENEEAVDDSQLPKDRFSAERLKGVDSTLKIQPAELGDSAVYLCASSSDRGNYEQYFGPGTRLTVT.

A word on this clone: One end of the junction does not line up with germline, which may come from a read error. V usage is TRBV7-9 and J usage is TRBJ2-3, with D perhaps matching TRBD1 (5 bases). The V gene's germline CDR1 is SEHNR and CDR2 FQNEAQ (reference sequence). This CDR3 is 13 amino acids long. The CDR3 coding sequence is TGTTCCAGCATTGGGGCTAACACAGATACGCAGTATTTT. It encodes CSSIGANTDTQYF.

The rearrangement links TRBV6-5 to TRBJ2-1; D is uncertain. The CDR3 is 13 amino acids. Germline V gene data show CDR1 as MNHEY and CDR2 as SVGAGI. V lost 1 base and J 5 bases, leaving 6 bases between the germline ends. The CDR3 DNA reads as TGTGCCAGCAGTTACTTTTCTGACAATGAGCAGTTCTTC. It translates to CASSYFSDNEQFF.

V is TRBV6-4 and J is TRBJ2-1; D gene unclear. Germline V CDR1 and CDR2: MRHNA, SNTAGT. The CDR3 has 15 amino acids. The V end was cut by 0 bases, the J end by 9 bases, with 15 bases between. The CDR3, as DNA: TGTGCCAGCAGTGACTCTACGGGTACCTACGGTGAGCAGTTCTTC. It is translated as CASSDSTGTYGEQFF.

The table lists this clone with a few counts. The chain is built from TRBV19 and TRBJ2-2, with D tentatively TRBD1 (6 bases). The V gene lost 7 bases and the J gene lost 6 bases, with 27 bases spanning the gap. This CDR3 comprises 18 residues. Per the germline V gene, CDR1 is LNHDA and CDR2 is SQIVND (reference sequence). CDR3 in amino acids: CASTSATGFLVFSGELFF. The CDR3 nucleotides are TGTGCCAGTACGTCCGCAACAGGGTTTCTAGTTTTTTCCGGGGAGCTGTTTTTT. Using reference TRBV19 and TRBJ2-2 for the parts outside the CDR3, the full variable domain is DGGITQSPKYLFRKEGQNVTLSCEQNLNHDAMYWYRQDPGQGLRLIYYSQIVNDFQKGDIAEGYSVSREKKESFPLTVTSAQKNPTAFYLCASTSATGFLVFSGELFFGEGSRLTVL.

In this sample, this clone turned up a few times. The chain has TRBV5-4 and TRBJ2-7, with D possibly being TRBD2 (5 bases). CDR1 and CDR2 from the germline V gene are SGHNT and YYREEE (reference sequence). V lost 2 bases and J lost 2, with 5 bases in between. The CDR3 length is 12 residues. DNA of the CDR3: TGTGCCAGCAGCTTCGGGGCCTACGAGCAGTACTTC. This encodes CASSFGAYEQYF. The variable domain in full, completed from reference TRBV5-4 and TRBJ2-7, reads ETGVTQSPTHLIKTRGQQVTLRCSSQSGHNTVSWYQQALGQGPQFIFQYYREEENGRGNFPPRFSGLQFPNYSSELNVNALELDDSALYLCASSFGAYEQYFGPGTRLTVT.

This rearrangement joins TRBV15 to TRBJ1-2; 8 bases are a match to TRBD1. V shed 4 bases, J shed 8 bases, and the junction held 9 bases outside the gene matches. CDR3 length: 14 amino acids. CDR1 is LNHNV and CDR2 is YYDKDF in the germline V gene (reference sequence). The CDR3 protein is CATSNQGAIYGYTF. CDR3 DNA: TGTGCCACCAGCAACCAGGGGGCAATTTACGGCTACACCTTC.

This clone appeared a single time. V is TRBV5-6 and J is TRBJ2-6; 8 bases match TRBD1. The CDR3 is made up of 19 amino acids. The V gene's germline CDR1 is SGHDT and CDR2 YYEEEE. Trimming cost V 0 bases and J 0 bases; bases outside gene matches: 8. The CDR3 loop is CASSLGLTGQDSGANVLTF. DNA for the CDR3: TGTGCCAGCAGCTTGGGTCTGACGGGACAGGACTCTGGGGCCAACGTCCTGACTTTC.

The V and J genes are TRBV19 and TRBJ1-2; D is possibly TRBD1 (6 bases). CDR3 size: 14 residues. Germline CDR1 reads LNHDA; CDR2 reads SQIVND (reference sequence). The ends were cut back, 7 bases at V and 1 base at J, with 13 bases in the middle. CDR3 DNA: TGTGCCAGTACCCGGGACACCTATAACTATGGCTACACCTTC. Amino acid sequence: CASTRDTYNYGYTF.